The sequence of this T cell receptor beta chain was determined in a study of T cells after yellow fever vaccination. General observations from the study: The CD4 compartment and the CD8 compartment contained a small share of clonotypes in common.

V was clipped by 2 bases and J by 7 bases; unmatched bases: 5. The germline gives CDR1 MNHEY, CDR2 SMNVEV (reference sequence). This CDR3 is 14 amino acids long. They built TCR cDNA with 5'RACE template switching, a step that put in a universal primer site and UMIs. One entry per CDR3 protein, called by TCRdb with MiXCR from the 5' RACE reads. The data show 200,000 to 250,000 distinct CDR3 sequences, roughly 7.2% seen once. On this clonotype: Antigen unknown.

The sequenced sample was CD4+ T cells sorted from PBMCs, obtained 15 days after the yellow fever booster vaccination. This receptor was taken from a man aged 25 to 45 who received the YFV17D yellow fever vaccine. V and J are TRBV27 and TRBJ1-5, with 7 bases lining up with TRBD1. The CDR3 reads CASSLVRGQQPQHF. CDR3 DNA: TGTGCCAGCAGTTTAGTAAGGGGGCAACAGCCCCAGCATTTT.